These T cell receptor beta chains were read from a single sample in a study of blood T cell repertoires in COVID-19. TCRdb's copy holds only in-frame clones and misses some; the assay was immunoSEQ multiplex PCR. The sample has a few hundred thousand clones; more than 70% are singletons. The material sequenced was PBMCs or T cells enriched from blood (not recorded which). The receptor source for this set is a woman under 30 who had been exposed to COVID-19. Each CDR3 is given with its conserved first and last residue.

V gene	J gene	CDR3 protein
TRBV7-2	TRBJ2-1	CASSMKGLTPNEQFF
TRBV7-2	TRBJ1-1	CASSLVLGHPNTEAFF
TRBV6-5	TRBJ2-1	CASKNRRDNEQFF
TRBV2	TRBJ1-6	CASSEMDRVSSPLHF
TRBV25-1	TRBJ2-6	CASSEYGRGPSGANVLTF
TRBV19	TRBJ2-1	CASSTIAGGPNEQFF
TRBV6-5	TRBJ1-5	CASAQAGVRNQPQHF
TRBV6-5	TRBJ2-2	CAARQQQSPGELFF
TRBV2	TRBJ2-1	CASQELAGVYNEQFF
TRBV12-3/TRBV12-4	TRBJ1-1	CASSYGLEAFF
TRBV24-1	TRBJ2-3	CATSDRLAGSADTQYF
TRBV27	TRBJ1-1	CASSFGVHNTEAFF
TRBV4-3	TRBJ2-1	CASSQDKSGLAGYNEQFF
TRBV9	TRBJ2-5	CASSDNDWYQETQYF
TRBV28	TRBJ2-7	CASSFILAGDYEQYF
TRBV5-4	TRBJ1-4	CASSRLDRGLGANEKLFF
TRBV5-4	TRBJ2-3	CASTSWRGVLTDTQYF
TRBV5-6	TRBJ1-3	CASSPGEGSHTIYF